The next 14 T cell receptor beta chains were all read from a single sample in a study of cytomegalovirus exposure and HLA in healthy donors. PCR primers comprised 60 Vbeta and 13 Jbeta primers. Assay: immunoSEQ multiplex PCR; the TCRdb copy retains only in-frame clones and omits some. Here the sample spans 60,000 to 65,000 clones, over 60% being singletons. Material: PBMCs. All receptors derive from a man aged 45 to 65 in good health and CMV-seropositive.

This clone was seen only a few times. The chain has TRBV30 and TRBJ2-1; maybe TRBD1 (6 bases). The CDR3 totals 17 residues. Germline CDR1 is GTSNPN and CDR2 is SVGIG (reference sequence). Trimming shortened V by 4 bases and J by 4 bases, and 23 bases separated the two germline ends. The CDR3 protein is CAWNLWQQGHGYNEQFF. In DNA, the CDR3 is TGTGCCTGGAACCTATGGCAACAGGGCCACGGGTACAATGAGCAGTTCTTC.

CDR3 loop: CASSQVGGLIDEQFF. The CDR3 coding sequence is TGCGCCAGCAGCCAAGTCGGAGGACTAATCGATGAGCAGTTCTTC. This chain joins TRBV4-3 and TRBJ2-1; weak D call: TRBD2 (6 bases). This CDR3 region has 15 residues. Trimming removed 1 base from V and 8 bases from J, with 15 bases in between. Per the germline V gene, CDR1 is LGHNA and CDR2 is YSLEER.

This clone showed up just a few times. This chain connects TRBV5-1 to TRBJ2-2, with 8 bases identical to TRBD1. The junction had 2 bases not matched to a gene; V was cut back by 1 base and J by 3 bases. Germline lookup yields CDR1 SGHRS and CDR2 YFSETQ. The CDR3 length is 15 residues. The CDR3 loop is CASSLPGGYTGELFF. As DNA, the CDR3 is TGCGCCAGCAGCTTGCCAGGGGGCTACACCGGGGAGCTGTTTTTT. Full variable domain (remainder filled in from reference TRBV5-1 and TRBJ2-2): KAGVTQTPRYLIKTRGQQVTLSCSPISGHRSVSWYQQTPGQGLQFLFEYFSETQRNKGNFPGRFSGRQFSNSRSEMNVSTLELGDSALYLCASSLPGGYTGELFFGEGSRLTVL.

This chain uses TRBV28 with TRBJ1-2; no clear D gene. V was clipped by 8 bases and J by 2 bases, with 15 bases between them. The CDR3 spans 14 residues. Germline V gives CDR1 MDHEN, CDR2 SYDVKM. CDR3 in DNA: TGTGCCAGCGGCGAACAGAGTTTCAACTATGGCTACACCTTC. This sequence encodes CASGEQSFNYGYTF.

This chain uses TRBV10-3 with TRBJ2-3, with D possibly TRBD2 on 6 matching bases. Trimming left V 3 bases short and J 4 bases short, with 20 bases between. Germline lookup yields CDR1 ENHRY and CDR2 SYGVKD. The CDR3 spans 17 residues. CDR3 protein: CAISETASEVGPDTQYF. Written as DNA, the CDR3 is TGTGCCATCAGTGAAACGGCTAGCGAGGTGGGGCCAGATACGCAGTATTTT.

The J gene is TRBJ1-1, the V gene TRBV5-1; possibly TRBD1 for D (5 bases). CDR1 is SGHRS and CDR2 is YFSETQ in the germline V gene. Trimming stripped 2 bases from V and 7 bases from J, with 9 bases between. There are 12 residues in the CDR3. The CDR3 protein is CASSLGHDEAFF. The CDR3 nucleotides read TGCGCCAGCAGCTTAGGACACGATGAAGCTTTCTTT.

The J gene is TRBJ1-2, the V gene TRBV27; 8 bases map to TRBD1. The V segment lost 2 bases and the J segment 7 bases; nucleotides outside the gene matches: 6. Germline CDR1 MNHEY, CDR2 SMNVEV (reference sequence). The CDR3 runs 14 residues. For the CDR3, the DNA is TGTGCCAGCAGTTTAGGGGTACAGGGGGTTGGCTACACCTTC. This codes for CASSLGVQGVGYTF.

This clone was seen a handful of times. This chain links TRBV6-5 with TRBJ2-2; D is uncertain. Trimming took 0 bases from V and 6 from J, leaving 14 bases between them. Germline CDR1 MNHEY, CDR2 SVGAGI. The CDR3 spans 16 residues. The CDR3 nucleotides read TGTGCCAGCAGTTACTCATGGCTCCGAGGCTCCGGGGAGCTGTTTTTT. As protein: CASSYSWLRGSGELFF.

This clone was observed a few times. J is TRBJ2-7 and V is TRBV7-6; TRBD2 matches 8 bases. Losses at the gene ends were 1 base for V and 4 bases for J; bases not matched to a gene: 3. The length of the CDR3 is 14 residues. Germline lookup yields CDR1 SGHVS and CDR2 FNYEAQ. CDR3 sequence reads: CASSLGSGDYEQYF. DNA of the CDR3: TGTGCCAGCAGCTTAGGTAGCGGGGATTACGAGCAGTACTTC.

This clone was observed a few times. The CDR3 nucleotides read TGTGCCAGTAGTATAACTAGCGGGAGTTTAGATACGCAGTATTTT. This translates into CASSITSGSLDTQYF. The V gene is TRBV19, the J gene TRBJ2-3, with 11 bases matching TRBD2. CDR3 length: 15 amino acids. CDR1 and CDR2 (germline): LNHDA, SQIVND (reference sequence). Trimming removed 2 bases from V and 5 bases from J; junction bases left unmatched: 3.

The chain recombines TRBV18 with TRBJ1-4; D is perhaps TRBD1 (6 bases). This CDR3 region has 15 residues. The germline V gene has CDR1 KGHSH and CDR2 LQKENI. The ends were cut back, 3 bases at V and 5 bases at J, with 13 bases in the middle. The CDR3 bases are TGTGCCAGCTCACCGCAACAGGGCATGAATGAAAAACTGTTTTTT. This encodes CASSPQQGMNEKLFF.

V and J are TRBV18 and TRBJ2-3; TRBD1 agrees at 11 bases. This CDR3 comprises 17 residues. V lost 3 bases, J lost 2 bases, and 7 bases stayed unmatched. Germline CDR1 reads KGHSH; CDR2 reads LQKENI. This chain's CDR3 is CASSPVGTGGTTDTQYF. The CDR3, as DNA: TGTGCCAGCTCACCCGTAGGGACAGGGGGAACCACAGATACGCAGTATTTT.

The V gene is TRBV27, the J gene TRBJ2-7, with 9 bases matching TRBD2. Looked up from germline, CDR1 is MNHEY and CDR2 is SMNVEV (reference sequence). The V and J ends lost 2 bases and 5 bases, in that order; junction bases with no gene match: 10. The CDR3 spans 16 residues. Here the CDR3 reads CASSLPPTSGQHEQYF. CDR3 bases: TGTGCCAGCAGTTTACCCCCGACTAGCGGCCAACACGAGCAGTACTTC.

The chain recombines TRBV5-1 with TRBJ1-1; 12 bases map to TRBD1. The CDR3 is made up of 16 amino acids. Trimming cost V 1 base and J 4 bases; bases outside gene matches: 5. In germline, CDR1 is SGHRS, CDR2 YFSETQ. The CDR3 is CASSLQGQGASTEAFF. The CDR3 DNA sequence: TGCGCCAGCAGCTTGCAGGGACAGGGGGCTTCCACTGAAGCTTTCTTT.